The clone carrying this TCR beta chain was counted ten times or more. Its antigen is not known. The germline V and J ends were trimmed by 5 bases and 14 bases, with 16 bases remaining between them. The CDR3 is 12 amino acids. The V gene's germline CDR1 is SGHTA and CDR2 FQGNSA. This entry belongs to a study of T-cell memory formation after mild COVID-19. Study-wide results and limits: Whereas later expanders leaned CD4+, clones contracting day 15 to 85 showed a balanced CD4/CD8 makeup.

TCRdb re-derived calls from the 5' RACE reads in MiXCR, one entry per CDR3 protein. This sample yields about 560,000 distinct CDR3 sequences, of which about a sixth are seen a single time; about 11% belongs to the top ten. This receptor was taken from an adult woman who had mild COVID-19 (a few samples of this study predate the infection). Cell type and time point are not known. The specimen sequenced was PBMCs or a T cell subset sorted from them (not recorded which). The J gene is TRBJ2-4, the V gene TRBV7-2; D is unclear. Here the CDR3 DNA reads TGTGCCAGCAGCCCCTCCCCCCAGTCTGAGTACTTC. It translates to CASSPSPQSEYF.